Each of the 21 T cell receptor beta chains below was sequenced from the same sample in a study of kidney transplant recipient with SARS-CoV-2 infection. TCRdb recomputed calls from the reads with MiXCR, one row per CDR3 protein. The table has 200,000 to 300,000 distinct CDR3 sequences, 25% to 30% seen once. Sequenced here: a blood sample, sampled at baseline and on day 111 from a kidney transplant recipient. The source of these receptors is a male patient aged 30 to 40 who had COVID-19 and was a kidney transplant recipient. Some of the T cells may derive from the graft donor.

This clonotype was found many times. This chain links TRBV27 with TRBJ1-6; D is possibly TRBD1 (6 bases). CDR1 is MNHEY and CDR2 is SMNVEV in the germline V gene (reference sequence). CDR3 length: 15 residues. V was clipped by 0 bases and J by 9 bases, with 12 bases between them. The CDR3 bases are TGTGCCAGCAGTTTATCCGGCGGGGGGCTTTCACCCCTCCACTTT. It codes for CASSLSGGGLSPLHF.

Turning to this clonotype: Given a much more abundant clone one base away, this may be a read error. The genes are TRBV6-9 and TRBJ1-2, with no clear D. CDR1 and CDR2 (germline): MNHGY, SVAAGI. The CDR3 length is 17 residues. Trimming removed 3 bases at V and 7 bases at J, with 24 bases between. The CDR3 DNA reads TGTGCCAGCAGTTACGGCGTGCCTTACGGAAAGACCTGTGGCTACACCTTC. This sequence encodes CASSYGVPYGKTCGYTF.

This clonotype was counted only a few times. The chain is built from TRBV30 and TRBJ2-6, with a tentative D call TRBD2 (5 bases). V lost 3 bases and J 7 bases, leaving 16 bases between the germline ends. Germline V gene data show CDR1 as GTSNPN and CDR2 as SVGIG (reference sequence). This CDR3 comprises 15 residues. In nucleotides, the CDR3 is TGTGCCTGGAGCCCGAGGGCTCTGGGTGCCAACGTCCTGACTTTC. Translation: CAWSPRALGANVLTF.

This clonotype showed up many times. V gene TRBV3-1 combines with J gene TRBJ2-5; no firm D call. Trimming cost V 3 bases and J 5 bases, with 22 bases left between them. CDR1 and CDR2 from the germline V gene are LGHDT and YNNKEL (reference sequence). This CDR3 comprises 17 residues. The chain's CDR3 is CASSQLDPISFSETQYF. The CDR3 region has the DNA TGTGCCAGCAGCCAGCTGGATCCCATTTCTTTCTCTGAGACCCAGTACTTC.

As for this clonotype: A much larger clone lies one base from this, so it may be a read error. The CDR3 does not end in the conserved phenylalanine or tryptophan, so this is likely a read error. CDR3 nucleotides: TGCAGTGTCCCACCGAGGGAGGGAGGGGACTACAATGAGCAGTTCCTC. Protein: CSVPPREGGDYNEQFL. This chain connects TRBV20-1 to TRBJ2-1, with 7 bases aligning to TRBD2. Germline V gene lookup returns CDR1 DFQATT and CDR2 SNEGSKA (reference sequence). The V gene end was trimmed by 7 bases and the J gene end by 3 bases; junction bases not matched to a gene: 15. CDR3 length: 16 residues.

This clonotype was counted ten times or more. The gene calls are TRBV12-3 or TRBV12-4 and TRBJ1-2; D ambiguous. The CDR3 is 17 amino acids. Trimming cost V 5 bases and J 4 bases, with 23 bases left between them. The CDR3 is CASSKTRSFRKTYGYTF. In DNA, the CDR3 is TGTGCCAGCAGTAAGACGCGCAGCTTCCGAAAGACCTATGGCTACACCTTC.

In this sample, this clonotype turned up many times. The chain employs TRBV7-7 and TRBJ1-2; D remains ambiguous. V lost 5 bases and J lost 4, with 23 bases in between. The CDR3 runs 17 residues. From germline, CDR1 is SSHAT and CDR2 FNYEAQ (reference sequence). CDR3: CASSEQSKCRKTYGYTF. CDR3 bases: TGTGCCAGCAGCGAGCAGAGTAAGTGCCGAAAGACCTATGGCTACACCTTC.

This clonotype occurred many times. V and J are TRBV6-5 and TRBJ1-2; D gene unclear. V gave up 6 bases and J gave up 5 bases, with 19 bases separating them. This CDR3 has 15 amino acids. CDR1 is MNHEY and CDR2 is SVGAGI in the germline V gene. The CDR3 nucleotides read TGTGCCAGCAGATCGTTATTGGGGATTCGGTATGGCTACACCTTC. It yields the protein CASRSLLGIRYGYTF.

In the case of this clonotype: Just one base apart from a much larger clone, this may be a read error. The chain has TRBV6-2 or TRBV6-3 and TRBJ1-3; weak D call: TRBD1 (6 bases). CDR3 size: 14 residues. V was shortened by 7 bases and J by 0 bases, with 10 bases between the two germline ends. CDR1 is MNHEY, CDR2 SVGEGT, per germline. DNA for the CDR3: TGTGCCAGCAAACAGACAGGCTCTGGAAACACCATATATTTT. It yields the protein CASKQTGSGNTIYF.

With regard to this clonotype: A much larger clone differs by one base, so this may be a read error. This chain connects TRBV7-8 to TRBJ2-7; 7 bases match TRBD2. Germline V gene lookup returns CDR1 SGHVS and CDR2 FQNEAQ. The CDR3 has 15 amino acids. The junction had 7 bases not matched to a gene; V was cut back by 1 base and J by 4 bases. CDR3 sequence reads: CASSLVGGSRYEQYF. The CDR3 DNA is TGTGCCAGCAGCTTAGTTGGCGGGAGCAGGTACGAGCAGTACTTC.

This clonotype was found many times. The CDR3 here is CASSVEPGTSETQYF. The DNA of the CDR3 is TGTGCCAGCAGCGTAGAACCCGGGACTAGCGAAACCCAGTACTTC. V gene TRBV9 combines with J gene TRBJ2-5; 10 bases align to TRBD2. CDR3 length: 15 amino acids. V shed 0 bases, J shed 8 bases, and the junction held 7 bases outside the gene matches. The germline V gene encodes CDR1 SGDLS and CDR2 YYNGEE. Based on the CDR3 plus reference TRBV9 and TRBJ2-5, the full variable domain is DSGVTQTPKHLITATGQRVTLRCSPRSGDLSVYWYQQSLDQGLQFLIQYYNGEERAKGNILERFSAQQFPDLHSELNLSSLELGDSALYFCASSVEPGTSETQYFGPGTRLLVL.

This clonotype has at least ten counts. V gene TRBV7-8 combines with J gene TRBJ2-1; 10 bases agree with TRBD2. The CDR3 is made up of 18 amino acids. V lost 6 bases and J lost 0; bases outside the gene matches: 11. Per the germline V gene, CDR1 is SGHVS and CDR2 is FQNEAQ. The CDR3: CASRTIAGGLSSYNEQFF. The CDR3 coding sequence is TGTGCCAGCAGGACAATAGCGGGAGGCCTAAGCTCCTACAATGAGCAGTTCTTC.

This clonotype was picked up one time. A much larger clone differs by one base, so this may be a read error. The chain recombines TRBV5-8 with TRBJ1-2; TRBD1 is a possible D gene (5 bases). The V and J ends lost 7 bases and 4 bases respectively, with 23 bases between them. There are 16 residues in the CDR3. The germline CDR1 and CDR2 sequences are SGHTS and YDEGEE. Here the CDR3 reads CASADSHPRKSYGYTF. As DNA, the CDR3 is TGTGCCAGCGCCGACAGTCATCCACGAAAGAGCTATGGCTACACCTTC.

This clonotype was observed many times. The chain combines TRBV2 with TRBJ2-5, with 10 bases that match TRBD2. Germline V CDR1 and CDR2: SNHLY, FYNNEI. The ends lost 7 bases at V and 0 bases at J; junction bases unmatched: 8. This CDR3 has 16 residues. This chain's CDR3 is CASKRLAGVYQETQYF. The CDR3, as DNA: TGTGCCAGCAAACGCCTAGCGGGGGTGTACCAAGAGACCCAGTACTTC.

This clonotype was observed many times. DNA for the CDR3: TGTGCCAGCAGCGTAGAGCCAGCGGGGGTTCATGAGCAGTTCTTC. Its protein product is CASSVEPAGVHEQFF. The chain couples TRBV9 to TRBJ2-1; 8 bases are a match to TRBD2. V trimming: 0 bases; J trimming: 8 bases; junction bases outside the gene matches: 7. The CDR3 is 15 amino acids. Germline CDR1 is SGDLS and CDR2 is YYNGEE.

A few counts support this clonotype. The chain combines TRBV7-2 with TRBJ2-3; TRBD2 aligns across 7 bases. V trimming: 0 bases; J trimming: 5 bases; junction bases outside the gene matches: 11. CDR1 and CDR2 from the germline V gene are SGHTA and FQGNSA. The CDR3 extends over 17 amino acids. The CDR3 DNA reads as TGTGCCAGCAGCTTAGCGGGCGGGAGTAACCTTGGAGATACGCAGTATTTT. This gives the protein CASSLAGGSNLGDTQYF.

Notes on this clonotype: This clone may be a read error of a much larger clone one base away. The chain couples TRBV4-2 to TRBJ2-7; no clear D. The length of the CDR3 is 15 residues. V gave up 4 bases and J gave up 3 bases, with 16 bases separating them. The V gene's germline CDR1 is LGHNA and CDR2 YNFKEQ. CDR3 bases: TGTGCCAGCAGCCGAGATTCCGGGCTTGGCTACGAGCAGTACTTC. Its translation is CASSRDSGLGYEQYF.

This clonotype was seen repeatedly, ten times or more. This chain links TRBV12-3 or TRBV12-4 with TRBJ1-2; unclear D gene. The CDR3 contains 11 residues. Trimming pared 10 bases from V and 8 bases from J, leaving 14 bases between. For the CDR3, the DNA is TGTGCCATCGAGAGTCCCTTCGGCTACACCTTC. Protein: CAIESPFGYTF.

This clonotype showed up many times. The chain joins TRBV12-5 to TRBJ1-2; a possible D gene is TRBD1 (5 bases). The CDR3 runs 17 residues. V lost 4 bases and J lost 4, with 22 bases in between. In germline, CDR1 is LGHNT, CDR2 FRNRAP. The CDR3 region is CASGSVCLQGKTYGYTF. DNA of the CDR3: TGTGCTAGTGGTTCAGTCTGTTTGCAGGGAAAGACCTATGGCTACACCTTC. Full variable domain (outside the CDR3, taken from reference TRBV12-5 and TRBJ1-2): DARVTQTPRHKVTEMGQEVTMRCQPILGHNTVFWYRQTMMQGLELLAYFRNRAPLDDSGMPKDRFSAEMPDATLATLKIQPSEPRDSAVYFCASGSVCLQGKTYGYTFGSGTRLTVV.

The CDR3 spells CASSEQSGGEQFF. CDR3 DNA sequence: TGTGCCAGTAGTGAACAGTCAGGTGGTGAGCAGTTCTTC. This chain links TRBV19 with TRBJ2-1; D unresolved. Germline assignment: CDR1 LNHDA and CDR2 SQIVND (reference sequence). The V end lost 5 bases, the J end lost 9 bases, and 14 bases lay between the germline ends. The length of the CDR3 is 13 residues.

The chain couples TRBV10-2 to TRBJ1-2; D ambiguous. Germline CDR1 WSHSY, CDR2 SAAADI. V was clipped by 4 bases and J by 6 bases, with 24 bases between them. The CDR3 totals 17 residues. The DNA of the CDR3 is TGCGCCAGCAGTGTTGGTTACACTTCTAGAAAGACCCATGGCTACACCTTC. It encodes CASSVGYTSRKTHGYTF.